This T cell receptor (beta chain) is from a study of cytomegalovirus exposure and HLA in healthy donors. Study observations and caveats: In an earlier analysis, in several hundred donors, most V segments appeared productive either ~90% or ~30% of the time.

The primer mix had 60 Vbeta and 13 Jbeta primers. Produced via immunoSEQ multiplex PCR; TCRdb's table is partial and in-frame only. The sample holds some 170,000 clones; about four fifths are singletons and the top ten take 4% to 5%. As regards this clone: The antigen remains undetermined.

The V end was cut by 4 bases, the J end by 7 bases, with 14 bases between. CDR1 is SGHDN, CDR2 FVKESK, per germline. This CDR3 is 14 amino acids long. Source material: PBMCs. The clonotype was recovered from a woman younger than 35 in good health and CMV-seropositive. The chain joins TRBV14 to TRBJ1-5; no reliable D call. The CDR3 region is CASSPIHSSQPQHF. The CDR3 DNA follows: TGTGCCAGCAGCCCGATTCACAGTTCCCAGCCCCAGCATTTT.